Listed below are T cell receptor beta chains from one sample, sequenced in a study of blood T cells in healthy people across ages. TCRdb ran MiXCR on the 5' RACE reads and lists one entry per CDR3 protein. This table has roughly 1,800,000 distinct CDR3 sequences, roughly 50% appearing once. Sequenced sample: blood. The receptors derive from a woman aged 40-49 years in good health. Both conserved end residues are part of each CDR3. Each record gives: J gene, clone size, D gene, V gene, CDR3 protein, CDR3 DNA. The D gene is left open where the match is weak. Not all rows give a size; the values are once, few, many and, for expanded clones, a class.

J: TRBJ2-5; size: .; D: .; V: TRBV9; CDR3: CASSVDPDGGIQETQYF; DNA: TGTGCCAGCAGCGTAGATCCGGACGGGGGAATCCAAGAGACCCAGTACTTC
J: TRBJ2-5; size: .; D: TRBD1; V: TRBV5-6; CDR3: CASSLPRTGTYNEQYF; DNA: TGTGCCAGCAGCTTGCCCCGGACAGGGACCTACAATGAGCAGTACTTC
J: TRBJ1-2; size: few; D: TRBD1; V: TRBV29-1; CDR3: CSVEGDRGNYGYTF; DNA: TGCAGCGTTGAAGGGGACAGGGGGAACTATGGCTACACCTTC
J: TRBJ2-3; size: .; D: .; V: TRBV5-1; CDR3: CASRSGDGSTDTQYF; DNA: TGCGCCAGCAGATCAGGGGACGGGAGCACAGATACGCAGTATTTT
J: TRBJ2-2; size: .; D: .; V: TRBV5-1; CDR3: CASSLSVAGFDGELFF; DNA: TGCGCCAGCAGCTTGTCCGTTGCGGGGTTCGACGGGGAGCTGTTTTTT
J: TRBJ2-1; size: .; D: .; V: TRBV27; CDR3: CASSFGRAHDEQFF; DNA: TGTGCCAGCAGTTTTGGCAGGGCCCACGATGAGCAGTTCTTC
J: TRBJ1-5; size: once; D: TRBD1; V: TRBV6-5; CDR3: CASSRTGTGGNQPQHF; DNA: TGTGCCAGCAGTCGCACCGGGACAGGGGGCAATCAGCCCCAGCATTTT
J: TRBJ2-3; size: .; D: TRBD2; V: TRBV6-5; CDR3: CASSSSGLYTDTQYF; DNA: TGTGCCAGCAGTTCCTCGGGACTATACACAGATACGCAGTATTTT
J: TRBJ2-5; size: few; D: .; V: TRBV5-1; CDR3: CATRVLDQETQYF; DNA: TGCGCCACCCGAGTTCTGGACCAAGAGACCCAGTACTTC
J: TRBJ1-4; size: few; D: .; V: TRBV12-3/TRBV12-4; CDR3: CASSFTLGGFDEKLFF; DNA: TGTGCCAGCAGTTTTACCTTGGGGGGGTTCGATGAAAAACTGTTTTTT
J: TRBJ2-1; size: .; D: TRBD1; V: TRBV4-2; CDR3: CASSQEATGVGYEQFF; DNA: TGTGCCAGCAGCCAAGAAGCGACAGGGGTAGGTTACGAGCAGTTCTTC
J: TRBJ2-1; size: .; D: .; V: TRBV4-3; CDR3: CASSQEQGLGEQFF; DNA: TGCGCCAGCAGCCAAGAACAGGGACTGGGTGAGCAGTTCTTC
J: TRBJ1-2; size: .; D: .; V: TRBV6-2/TRBV6-3; CDR3: CASSYSGGAGGYTF; DNA: TGTGCCAGCAGTTACTCGGGAGGGGCCGGCGGCTACACCTTC
J: TRBJ2-5; size: .; D: TRBD2; V: TRBV20-1; CDR3: CSASKAGVQQETQYF; DNA: TGCAGTGCTTCCAAGGCGGGGGTCCAACAAGAGACCCAGTACTTC
J: TRBJ2-7; size: .; D: TRBD2; V: TRBV6-5; CDR3: CASSYVRGELHEQYF; DNA: TGTGCCAGCAGTTACGTCCGGGGGGAACTCCACGAGCAGTACTTC
J: TRBJ2-1; size: .; D: .; V: TRBV5-1; CDR3: CASTPVAGSYNEQFF; DNA: TGCGCCAGCACCCCCGTGGCGGGCTCCTACAATGAGCAGTTCTTC
J: TRBJ1-2; size: few; D: .; V: TRBV12-3/TRBV12-4; CDR3: CASRQLWGGAGGYTF; DNA: TGTGCCAGCAGGCAGTTGTGGGGGGGCGCAGGTGGCTACACCTTC
J: TRBJ1-6; size: .; D: .; V: TRBV6-6; CDR3: CASRDQRGRNSPLHF; DNA: TGTGCCAGCAGGGACCAGCGGGGGCGTAATTCACCCCTCCACTTT
J: TRBJ2-6; size: few; D: TRBD1; V: TRBV20-1; CDR3: CSARQQGRGANVLTF; DNA: TGCAGTGCTAGACAACAGGGGAGAGGGGCCAACGTCCTGACTTTC
J: TRBJ2-3; size: once; D: TRBD2; V: TRBV11-2; CDR3: CASSPSGGARTDTYF; DNA: TGTGCCAGCAGCCCGAGCGGGGGGGCCCGCACAGATACGTATTTT
J: TRBJ2-1; size: .; D: TRBD2; V: TRBV12-3/TRBV12-4; CDR3: CAGSSNTLAGERNEQFF; DNA: TGTGCCGGCAGTTCAAACACTCTAGCGGGGGAGCGCAATGAGCAGTTCTTC
J: TRBJ1-4; size: .; D: .; V: TRBV6-2/TRBV6-3; CDR3: CASSDFGTATNEKLFF; DNA: TGTGCCAGCAGCGATTTTGGTACCGCAACTAATGAAAAACTGTTTTTT
J: TRBJ2-1; size: .; D: TRBD2; V: TRBV20-1; CDR3: CSPRGGSSYNEQFF; DNA: TGCAGTCCCCGGGGGGGGAGCTCCTACAATGAGCAGTTCTTC
J: TRBJ1-2; size: .; D: .; V: TRBV13; CDR3: CASSLGRGTLYGYTF; DNA: TGTGCCAGCAGCTTAGGCCGCGGGACACTCTATGGCTACACCTTC
J: TRBJ2-5; size: .; D: TRBD2; V: TRBV5-1; CDR3: CASSLMTSRPGETQYF; DNA: TGCGCCAGCAGCTTAATGACTAGCAGGCCGGGGGAGACCCAGTACTTC
J: TRBJ2-1; size: .; D: .; V: TRBV7-2; CDR3: CASSLAGNVQETQFF; DNA: TGTGCCAGCAGCTTAGCAGGGAATGTGCAAGAGACCCAGTTCTTC
J: TRBJ2-1; size: .; D: .; V: TRBV12-5; CDR3: CASAPLPGRIGEQFF; DNA: TGTGCTAGTGCCCCCCTACCTGGACGGATTGGGGAGCAGTTCTTC
J: TRBJ2-5; size: few; D: .; V: TRBV4-1; CDR3: CASSLGDTPGEETQYF; DNA: TGCGCCAGCAGCCTAGGGGACACCCCGGGAGAAGAGACCCAGTACTTC
J: TRBJ2-1; size: once; D: .; V: TRBV7-2; CDR3: CASSLMTNEQFF; DNA: TGTGCCAGCAGCTTAATGACGAATGAGCAGTTCTTC
J: TRBJ2-4; size: .; D: .; V: TRBV4-3; CDR3: CASSGAQNIQYF; DNA: TGCGCCAGCAGCGGGGCCCAAAACATTCAGTACTTC
J: TRBJ2-3; size: .; D: .; V: TRBV9; CDR3: CASSVAHTDTQYF; DNA: TGTGCCAGCAGCGTAGCCCACACAGATACGCAGTATTTT
J: TRBJ2-5; size: few; D: .; V: TRBV5-1; CDR3: CASSFWESETQYF; DNA: TGCGCCAGCAGTTTCTGGGAGTCAGAGACCCAGTACTTC
J: TRBJ1-2; size: .; D: .; V: TRBV20-1; CDR3: CSPQDSPYGYTF; DNA: TGCAGTCCCCAGGACAGCCCCTATGGCTACACCTTC
J: TRBJ2-4; size: few; D: TRBD1; V: TRBV2; CDR3: CASARTGPQPSQYF; DNA: TGTGCCAGCGCCCGGACAGGGCCACAACCCTCACAGTACTTC
J: TRBJ2-5; size: few; D: TRBD1; V: TRBV29-1; CDR3: CSVEDPTGTVIETQYF; DNA: TGCAGCGTTGAAGATCCTACGGGGACAGTGATAGAGACCCAGTACTTC
J: TRBJ2-5; size: .; D: .; V: TRBV20-1; CDR3: CSAGTAQREETQYF; DNA: TGCAGTGCTGGTACGGCCCAGCGGGAAGAGACCCAGTACTTC